One sample yielded the 18 T cell receptor beta chains listed below, sequenced in a study of blood T cell repertoires in COVID-19. Clones were sequenced by immunoSEQ multiplex PCR, and TCRdb holds only the in-frame ones, with some missing. The table includes around 130,000 clones, under 90% detected once. Input material: peripheral blood. Receptors were obtained from a man in his sixties with acute or convalescent COVID-19.

The CDR3, as DNA: TGTGCCAGCAGTTTAGGGGACAGCCTCGAACTCTATGGCTACACCTTC. Amino acid sequence: CASSLGDSLELYGYTF. J is TRBJ1-2 and V is TRBV28; 7 bases are a match to TRBD1. The CDR3 runs 16 residues. Germline lookup yields CDR1 MDHEN and CDR2 SYDVKM. V was clipped by 2 bases and J by 4 bases; unmatched bases: 10.

This clone was observed a handful of times. This chain uses TRBV19 with TRBJ2-2; TRBD1 is a possible D gene (7 bases). The CDR3 loop spans 14 amino acids. V gave up 3 bases and J gave up 4 bases, with 9 bases separating them. Germline V gene lookup returns CDR1 LNHDA and CDR2 SQIVND (reference sequence). As DNA, the CDR3 is TGTGCCAGTAGTATCAGGGGGGTCACCGGGGAGCTGTTTTTT. This encodes CASSIRGVTGELFF.

This chain links TRBV7-2 with TRBJ2-1; D is unresolved. The CDR3 extends over 14 amino acids. Looked up from germline, CDR1 is SGHTA and CDR2 is FQGNSA. V was cut by 6 bases and J by 3 bases, with 12 bases left in between. The CDR3 region has the DNA TGTGCCAGCAGTCTGCTTAGAAGCTACAATGAGCAGTTCTTC. Translated, it gives CASSLLRSYNEQFF.

This clone occurred a few times. The V gene is TRBV4-1, the J gene TRBJ2-7; 7 positions match TRBD1. Germline trimming cut 5 bases from V and 5 bases from J; bases unmatched to any gene: 9. The V gene's germline CDR1 is MGHRA and CDR2 YSYEKL. This CDR3 comprises 14 residues. CDR3 coding DNA: TGCGCCAGCAGCACTCGACAGGGTACGGACGAGCAGTACTTC. Translation gives CASSTRQGTDEQYF.

The chain employs TRBV7-2 and TRBJ1-1, with D possibly TRBD1 on 5 matching bases. Per germline, CDR1 SGHTA and CDR2 FQGNSA. The CDR3 extends over 13 amino acids. Trimming stripped 1 base from V and 7 bases from J, with 10 bases between. In DNA form, the CDR3 reads TGTGCCAGCAGCTTAGGGGGCTACAATGAAGCTTTCTTT. This translates into CASSLGGYNEAFF.

This chain links TRBV13 with TRBJ2-3; D uncertain. The CDR3 is 13 residues long. Germline lookup yields CDR1 PRHDT and CDR2 FYEKMQ (reference sequence). Trimming took off 6 bases at V and 1 base at J, with 8 bases between the two ends. DNA for the CDR3: TGTGCCAGCAGGCCCTCGGGCACAGATACGCAGTATTTT. Protein product: CASRPSGTDTQYF.

V and J are TRBV9 and TRBJ2-1; D is perhaps TRBD1 (6 bases). The CDR3 contains 14 residues. V was trimmed by 0 bases and J by 10 bases, leaving 14 bases between them. Germline CDR1 SGDLS, CDR2 YYNGEE. CDR3 sequence reads: CASSVGGRGVEQFF. The CDR3 bases are TGTGCCAGCAGCGTAGGCGGCAGGGGAGTAGAGCAGTTCTTC. Combining the CDR3 with reference TRBV9 and TRBJ2-1 gives the whole variable domain DSGVTQTPKHLITATGQRVTLRCSPRSGDLSVYWYQQSLDQGLQFLIQYYNGEERAKGNILERFSAQQFPDLHSELNLSSLELGDSALYFCASSVGGRGVEQFFGPGTRLTVL.

For the CDR3, the DNA is TGTGCCAGCAGTGAACTCTGGAAGGGGGTCAATCAGCCCCAGCATTTT. It specifies CASSELWKGVNQPQHF. The V call is TRBV6-1, the J call TRBJ1-5; D is possibly TRBD1 (6 bases). Trimming removed 2 bases from V and 3 bases from J, with 14 bases in between. This CDR3 has 16 residues. CDR1 is MNHNS and CDR2 is SASEGT in the germline V gene.

This chain uses TRBV2 with TRBJ2-1; D unresolved. This CDR3 has 14 residues. V was cut by 2 bases and J by 8 bases, with 13 bases left in between. Germline V gene data show CDR1 as SNHLY and CDR2 as FYNNEI. The CDR3 reads CASSENPLGHEQFF. The CDR3 nucleotides are TGTGCCAGCAGTGAAAATCCCCTAGGTCATGAGCAGTTCTTC.

V is TRBV29-1 and J is TRBJ2-3; no reliable D call. Germline CDR1 reads SQVTM; CDR2 reads ANQGSEA. V was trimmed by 4 bases and J by 2 bases, leaving 7 bases between them. The CDR3 sequence is 12 residues long. For the CDR3, the DNA is TGCAGCGTTGTACTTACCACAGATACGCAGTATTTT. Translation gives CSVVLTTDTQYF.

This clone showed up just once. V gene TRBV2 combines with J gene TRBJ2-5, with 8 bases fitting TRBD2. Trimming at V came to 8 bases and at J to 5 bases, leaving 7 bases not matched to a gene. Per germline, CDR1 SNHLY and CDR2 FYNNEI. The length of the CDR3 is 13 residues. The CDR3 protein is CASRTPSGETQYF. The CDR3 region has the DNA TGTGCCAGCCGGACCCCTAGCGGGGAGACCCAGTACTTC.

Note on this clone: Other DNA variants within this sample encode the same CDR3. The rearrangement links TRBV27 to TRBJ2-7; D is undetermined. The CDR3 loop spans 13 amino acids. Germline assignment: CDR1 MNHEY and CDR2 SMNVEV (reference sequence). The germline V and J ends were trimmed by 5 bases and 1 base, with 9 bases remaining between them. This chain's CDR3 is CASSLGRSYEQYF. The CDR3 DNA sequence: TGTGCCAGCAGTCTGGGCAGATCCTACGAGCAGTACTTC.

The chain is built from TRBV15 and TRBJ1-4; TRBD1 is a possible D gene (5 bases). V lost 5 bases and J lost 13, with 17 bases in between. CDR3 size: 13 residues. From germline, CDR1 is LNHNV and CDR2 YYDKDF (reference sequence). The CDR3: CATSVYLDGGLFF. CDR3 sequence (DNA): TGTGCCACCAGCGTTTACCTCGACGGGGGACTGTTTTTT.

V and J are TRBV11-2 and TRBJ2-1, with D perhaps TRBD1 (5 bases). The CDR3 runs to 17 residues. V shed 5 bases and J shed 1 base, with 18 bases lying between them. The germline gives CDR1 SGHAT, CDR2 FQNNGV. In DNA form, the CDR3 reads TGTGCCAGCAGCGAGACTTCTACAGGAAGGTCCTACAATGAGCAGTTCTTC. Translating it yields CASSETSTGRSYNEQFF. Variable domain in full (rest from reference TRBV11-2 and TRBJ2-1): EAGVAQSPRYKIIEKRQSVAFWCNPISGHATLYWYQQILGQGPKLLIQFQNNGVVDDSQLPKDRFSAERLKGVDSTLKIQPAKLEDSAVYLCASSETSTGRSYNEQFFGPGTRLTVL.

The rearrangement joins TRBV3-1 (or the pseudogene TRBV3-2) to TRBJ1-4, with D perhaps TRBD1 (6 bases). The CDR3 loop spans 15 amino acids. The ends were cut back, 1 base at V and 10 bases at J, with 16 bases in the middle. Looked up from germline, CDR1 is LGHDT and CDR2 is YNNKEL (reference sequence). The chain's CDR3 is CASSQGGTPGAKLFF. The CDR3 DNA reads TGTGCCAGCAGCCAAGGAGGGACACCAGGGGCAAAACTGTTTTTT.

The CDR3 DNA follows: TGCGCCAGCAGCTTGGTGCGAATTATCGGACAGGAGGTTAGCGAGCAGTACTTC. Amino acid sequence: CASSLVRIIGQEVSEQYF. This chain links TRBV5-1 with TRBJ2-7, with 7 bases fitting TRBD1. The CDR3 is made up of 18 amino acids. Trimming at V came to 0 bases and at J to 6 bases, leaving 18 bases not matched to a gene. Germline CDR1 is SGHRS and CDR2 is YFSETQ.

The chain combines TRBV6-1 with TRBJ1-1, with D unclear. The germline V gene encodes CDR1 MNHNS and CDR2 SASEGT. V dropped 0 bases and J dropped 1 base, with 9 bases sitting between them. The CDR3 is made up of 15 amino acids. This CDR3 reads CASSEAPGSNTEAFF. Here the CDR3 DNA reads TGTGCCAGCAGTGAAGCCCCAGGCTCGAACACTGAAGCTTTCTTT.

This clone was picked up a small number of times. This rearrangement joins TRBV19 to TRBJ1-5, with 9 positions matching TRBD1. This CDR3 has 14 amino acids. V dropped 7 bases and J dropped 9; count of bases not matched to a gene: 10. Looked up from germline, CDR1 is LNHDA and CDR2 is SQIVND (reference sequence). The CDR3 DNA reads as TGTGCCAGTACCGAGACAGGGGGGAAGAGGCCCCAGCATTTT. The encoded protein is CASTETGGKRPQHF.